This is a list of T cell receptor beta chains from one sample in a study of shared clonotypes between healthy human individuals. Only in-frame clones appear in the TCRdb table, and some are missing; sequencing was by immunoSEQ multiplex PCR. This table holds roughly 2.5 million clones, approximately 92% found once. What was sequenced was naive CD4+ T cells sorted from blood. These receptors all stem from a man between 18 and 29 years old in good health. The CDR3 runs from the conserved cysteine through the conserved F or W. A D gene is named only where the DNA matches it firmly. Where a row states a size, it is once, few, many or the class of an expanded clone; other rows omit it.

d_gene | j_gene | abundance | v_gene | CDR3nt | CDR3aa
. | TRBJ2-1 | . | TRBV7-2 | TGTGCCAGCAGAGGGCGAGGGGGTCTCAACAATGAGCAGTTCTTC | CASRGRGGLNNEQFF
. | TRBJ2-7 | . | TRBV19 | TGTGCCAGTAGTATGGACCGTTTAGACGAGCAGTACTTC | CASSMDRLDEQYF
. | TRBJ2-7 | . | TRBV11-2 | TGTGCCAGCAGCTTAGGTAGGACACTCTCCTACGAGCAGTACTTC | CASSLGRTLSYEQYF
. | TRBJ2-7 | . | TRBV10-3 | TGTGCCACTTCACTCGGCTACGAGCAGTACTTC | CATSLGYEQYF
. | TRBJ2-7 | . | TRBV18 | TGTGCCAGCTCCTATGCAGGAGGCTACGAGCAGTACTTC | CASSYAGGYEQYF
TRBD2 | TRBJ2-1 | . | TRBV5-4 | TGTGCAATCGCGGCAGCGGGGGGGCCCCACAATGAGCAGTTCTTC | CAIAAAGGPHNEQFF
. | TRBJ2-1 | . | TRBV12-5 | TGTGCTAGTGGTGTGGAAAGACCTTACAATGAGCAGTTCTTC | CASGVERPYNEQFF
. | TRBJ2-3 | once | TRBV5-1 | TGCGCCAGCAGCTTGGACGCCTCTAGCACAGATACGCAGTATTTT | CASSLDASSTDTQYF
. | TRBJ2-7 | . | TRBV6-5 | TGTGCCAGCAGTCAGCAGCGGACCTCCTACGAGCAGTACTTC | CASSQQRTSYEQYF
TRBD2 | TRBJ2-7 | . | TRBV9 | TGTGCCAGCAGCGTAGGGTTAAGCGGGAGCGGGAACTACGAGCAGTACTTC | CASSVGLSGSGNYEQYF
. | TRBJ2-1 | . | TRBV9 | TGTGCCAGCAGCGTAGAGGGGGGAAGCTACAATGAGCAGTTCTTC | CASSVEGGSYNEQFF
TRBD1 | TRBJ1-3 | . | TRBV23-1 | TGCGCCAGCAGTCAATCGTGCGACAGGGGGACCTTATTCTCTGGAAACACCATATATTTT | CASSQSCDRGTLFSGNTIYF
TRBD2 | TRBJ2-7 | . | TRBV27 | TGTGCCAGCAGTGCACTAGCGGGGGACATTCCCTACGAGCAGTACTTC | CASSALAGDIPYEQYF
TRBD1 | TRBJ2-5 | . | TRBV10-2 | TGCGCCAGCAGTGAGTGGACAGGGACCCAAGAGACCCAGTACTTC | CASSEWTGTQETQYF
. | TRBJ1-5 | . | TRBV6-5 | TGTGCCAGCACCGACCCTAATCAGCCCCAGCATTTT | CASTDPNQPQHF
TRBD1 | TRBJ1-2 | . | TRBV19 | TGTGCCAGTAGTCCCCGGGACAGGTCAGCGCGCTACACCTTC | CASSPRDRSARYTF
. | TRBJ1-1 | . | TRBV28 | TGTGCCAGCAGTGAATTAGGGGGGATCGCCACTGAAGCTTTCTTT | CASSELGGIATEAFF
. | TRBJ2-2 | once | TRBV28 | TGTGCCAGCAGTATCGGGACAAAGAACACCGGGGAGCTGTTTTTT | CASSIGTKNTGELFF
. | TRBJ1-2 | . | TRBV6-1 | TGTGCCAGCAGTGAACGCCCGCCTTTGGACTATGGCTACACCTTC | CASSERPPLDYGYTF
. | TRBJ2-3 | . | TRBV5-4 | TGTGCCAGCAGAAGCCTGGGACAAGGCACAGATACGCAGTATTTT | CASRSLGQGTDTQYF
. | TRBJ2-3 | once | TRBV10-3 | TGTGCCATCAGTGGTTCTAGCGCAAGCCCTACCACAGATACGCAGTATTTT | CAISGSSASPTTDTQYF
TRBD1 | TRBJ2-1 | . | TRBV19 | TGTGCCAGTAGTATATTTGGGACAGGGCTTAGTAATGAGCAGTTCTTC | CASSIFGTGLSNEQFF
. | TRBJ2-1 | . | TRBV5-1 | TGCGCCAGCAGCTTGGGTAGTTCCTCCTACAATGAGCAGTTCTTC | CASSLGSSSYNEQFF
. | TRBJ2-7 | . | TRBV10-3 | TGTGCCATCAGTGATCAGTACGAGCAGTACTTC | CAISDQYEQYF
. | TRBJ1-1 | . | TRBV5-1 | TGCGCCAGCAGCCCCACCGCTGGACACACTGAAGCTTTCTTT | CASSPTAGHTEAFF
. | TRBJ2-7 | . | TRBV6-6 | TGTGCCAGCAGTTACTCGCGGGCCTACGAGCAGTACTTC | CASSYSRAYEQYF